The sequence of this T cell receptor (beta chain) was determined in a study of cytomegalovirus exposure and HLA in healthy donors. At the level of the study: From HLA-typed donors, an early data release held about 85 million unique TCRs. General study results and limits: Cytomegalovirus status, reportedly, was diagnosed with high specificity and sensitivity by the classifier.

The germline V gene encodes CDR1 MNHEY and CDR2 SMNVEV (reference sequence). V was clipped by 5 bases and J by 3 bases, with 17 bases between them. The CDR3 is made up of 16 amino acids. PCR used 60 Vbeta primers and 13 Jbeta primers. This table comes from immunoSEQ multiplex PCR, and its TCRdb copy is limited to in-frame clones, with some not included. This repertoire shows about 80,000 clones, around 60% found once; its top ten account for 4.4%. This clone was detected a few times. Its matching antigen is unknown. This chain joins TRBV27 and TRBJ2-1; D is perhaps TRBD1 (5 bases). Source material: PBMCs. The sequence was collected from a male donor in good health and CMV-seropositive. CDR3 DNA sequence: TGTGCCAGCAGTCCCGAAAGGGGCCTAGACTACAATGAGCAGTTCTTC. Residues: CASSPERGLDYNEQFF.